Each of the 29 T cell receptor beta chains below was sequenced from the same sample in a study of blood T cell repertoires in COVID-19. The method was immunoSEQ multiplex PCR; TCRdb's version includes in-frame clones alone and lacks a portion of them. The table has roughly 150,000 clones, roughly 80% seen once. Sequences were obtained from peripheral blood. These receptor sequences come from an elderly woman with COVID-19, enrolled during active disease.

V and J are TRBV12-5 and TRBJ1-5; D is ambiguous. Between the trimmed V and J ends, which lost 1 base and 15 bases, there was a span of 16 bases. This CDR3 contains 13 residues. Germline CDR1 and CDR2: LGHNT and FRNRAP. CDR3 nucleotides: TGTGCTAGTGGTTTGGATGCGGCATCTTTAGCGCATTTT. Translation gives CASGLDAASLAHF.

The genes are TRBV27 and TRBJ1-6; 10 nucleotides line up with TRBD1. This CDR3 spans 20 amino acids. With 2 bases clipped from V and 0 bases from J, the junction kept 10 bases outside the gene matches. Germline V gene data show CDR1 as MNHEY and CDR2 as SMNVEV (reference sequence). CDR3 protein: CASSLEVGQGSSSYNSPLHF. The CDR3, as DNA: TGTGCCAGCAGTTTAGAGGTGGGACAGGGGTCTAGCTCCTATAATTCACCCCTCCACTTT.

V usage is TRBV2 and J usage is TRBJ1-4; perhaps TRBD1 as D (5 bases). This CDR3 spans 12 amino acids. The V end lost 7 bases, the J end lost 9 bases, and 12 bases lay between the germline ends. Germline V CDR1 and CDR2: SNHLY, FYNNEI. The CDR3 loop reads CASTGGGKKLFF. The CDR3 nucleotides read TGTGCCAGCACCGGGGGGGGTAAAAAACTGTTTTTT.

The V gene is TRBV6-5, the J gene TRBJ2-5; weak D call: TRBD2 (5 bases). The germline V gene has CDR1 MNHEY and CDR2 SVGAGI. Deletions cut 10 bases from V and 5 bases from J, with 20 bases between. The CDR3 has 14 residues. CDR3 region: CATGRAGGWETQYF. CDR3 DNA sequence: TGTGCCACCGGACGGGCCGGAGGTTGGGAGACCCAGTACTTC.

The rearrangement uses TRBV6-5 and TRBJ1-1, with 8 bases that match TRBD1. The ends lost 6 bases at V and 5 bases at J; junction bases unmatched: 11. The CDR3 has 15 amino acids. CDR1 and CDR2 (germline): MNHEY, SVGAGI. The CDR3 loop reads CASSLRQGWGTEAFF. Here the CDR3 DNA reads TGTGCCAGCAGCCTTAGACAGGGGTGGGGGACTGAAGCTTTCTTT.

For the CDR3, the DNA is TGTGCCAGCAGCCCGGGGGACCCCGGCGACAATGAGCAGTTCTTC. Its protein product is CASSPGDPGDNEQFF. The chain uses TRBV9 and TRBJ2-1; possibly TRBD2 for D (6 bases). Germline V lookup: CDR1 SGDLS, CDR2 YYNGEE. The CDR3 loop spans 15 amino acids. V shed 4 bases and J shed 5 bases, with 16 bases lying between them.

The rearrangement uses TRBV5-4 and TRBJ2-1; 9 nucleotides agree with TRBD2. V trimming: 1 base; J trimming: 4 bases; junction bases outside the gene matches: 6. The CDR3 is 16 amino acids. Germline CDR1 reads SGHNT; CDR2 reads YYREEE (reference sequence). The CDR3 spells CASSLTVLAGYNEQFF. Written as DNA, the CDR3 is TGTGCCAGCAGCTTGACTGTCCTAGCGGGATACAATGAGCAGTTCTTC.

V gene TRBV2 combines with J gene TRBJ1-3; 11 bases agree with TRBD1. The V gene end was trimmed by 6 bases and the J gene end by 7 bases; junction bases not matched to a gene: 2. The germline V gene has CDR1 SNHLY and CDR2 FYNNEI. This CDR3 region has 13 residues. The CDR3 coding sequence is TGTGCCAGCAGCGGGGACAGGGGGAACACCATATATTTT. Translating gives CASSGDRGNTIYF.

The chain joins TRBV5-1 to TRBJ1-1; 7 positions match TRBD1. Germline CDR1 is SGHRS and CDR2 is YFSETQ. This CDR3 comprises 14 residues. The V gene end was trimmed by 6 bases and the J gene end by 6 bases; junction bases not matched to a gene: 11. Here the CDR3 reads CASTQQGRTSEAFF. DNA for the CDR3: TGCGCCAGCACCCAACAGGGGCGTACGTCTGAAGCTTTCTTT. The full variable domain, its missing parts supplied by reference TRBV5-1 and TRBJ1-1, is KAGVTQTPRYLIKTRGQQVTLSCSPISGHRSVSWYQQTPGQGLQFLFEYFSETQRNKGNFPGRFSGRQFSNSRSEMNVSTLELGDSALYLCASTQQGRTSEAFFGQGTRLTVV.

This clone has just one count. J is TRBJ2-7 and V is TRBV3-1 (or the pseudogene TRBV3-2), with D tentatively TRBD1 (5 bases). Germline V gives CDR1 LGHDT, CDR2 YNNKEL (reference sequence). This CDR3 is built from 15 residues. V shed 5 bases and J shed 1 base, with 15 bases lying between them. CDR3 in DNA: TGTGCCAGCAGCAACCTGCCCTCAGGGTCCTACGAGCAGTACTTC. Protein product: CASSNLPSGSYEQYF.

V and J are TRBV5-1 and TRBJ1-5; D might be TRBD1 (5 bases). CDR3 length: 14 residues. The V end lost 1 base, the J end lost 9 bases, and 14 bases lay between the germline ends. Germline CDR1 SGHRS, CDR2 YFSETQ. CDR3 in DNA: TGCGCCAGCAGCTTGACGGCAGGGAGGGGGCCCCAGCATTTT. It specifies CASSLTAGRGPQHF.

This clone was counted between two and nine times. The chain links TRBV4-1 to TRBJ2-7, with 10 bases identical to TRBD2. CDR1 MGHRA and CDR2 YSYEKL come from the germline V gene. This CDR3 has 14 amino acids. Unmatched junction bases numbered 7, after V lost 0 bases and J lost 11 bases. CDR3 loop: CASSQERSGGTEYF. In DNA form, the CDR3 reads TGCGCCAGCAGCCAAGAGCGTAGCGGGGGGACGGAGTACTTC.

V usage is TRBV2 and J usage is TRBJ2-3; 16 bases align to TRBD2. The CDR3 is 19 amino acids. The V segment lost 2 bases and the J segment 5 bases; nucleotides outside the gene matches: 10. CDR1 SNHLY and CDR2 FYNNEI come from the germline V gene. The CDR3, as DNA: TGTGCCAGCAGTGAACCGGGACTAGCGGGGGGGATCCGCCAAGATACGCAGTATTTT. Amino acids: CASSEPGLAGGIRQDTQYF.

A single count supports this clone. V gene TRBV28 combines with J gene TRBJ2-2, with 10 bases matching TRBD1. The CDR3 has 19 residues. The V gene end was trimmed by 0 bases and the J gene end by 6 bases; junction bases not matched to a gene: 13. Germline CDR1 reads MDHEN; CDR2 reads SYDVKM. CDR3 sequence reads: CASSLWGGTGDFSPGELFF. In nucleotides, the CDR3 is TGTGCCAGCAGTTTATGGGGGGGGACAGGGGATTTCTCCCCCGGGGAGCTGTTTTTT.

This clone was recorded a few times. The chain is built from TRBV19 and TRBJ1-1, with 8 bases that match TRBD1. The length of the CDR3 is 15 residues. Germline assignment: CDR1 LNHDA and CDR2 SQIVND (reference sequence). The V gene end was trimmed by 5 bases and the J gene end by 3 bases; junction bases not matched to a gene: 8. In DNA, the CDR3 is TGTGCCAGTAGTTCCCGACAGGGGATTCACACTGAAGCTTTCTTT. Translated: CASSSRQGIHTEAFF.

CDR3 nucleotide sequence: TGCGCCAGCAGCTTGGGCGGAAGTTATAGCAATCAGCCCCAGCATTTT. This encodes CASSLGGSYSNQPQHF. This sequence joins TRBV5-1 and TRBJ1-5, with D unclear. Per the germline V gene, CDR1 is SGHRS and CDR2 is YFSETQ. The CDR3 sequence is 16 residues long. The V gene lost 0 bases and the J gene lost 0 bases, with 10 bases spanning the gap.

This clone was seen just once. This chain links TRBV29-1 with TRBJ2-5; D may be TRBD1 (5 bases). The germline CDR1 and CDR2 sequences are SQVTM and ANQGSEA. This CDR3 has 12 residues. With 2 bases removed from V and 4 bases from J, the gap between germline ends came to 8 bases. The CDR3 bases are TGCAGCGTTGAAAGGGGTGGAGAGACCCAGTACTTC. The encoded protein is CSVERGGETQYF.

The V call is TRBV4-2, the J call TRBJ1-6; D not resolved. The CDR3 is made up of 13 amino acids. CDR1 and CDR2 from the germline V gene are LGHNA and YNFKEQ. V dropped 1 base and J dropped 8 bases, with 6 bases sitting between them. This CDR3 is CASSQGRDSPLHF. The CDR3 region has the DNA TGTGCCAGCAGCCAAGGGAGAGATTCACCCCTCCACTTT.

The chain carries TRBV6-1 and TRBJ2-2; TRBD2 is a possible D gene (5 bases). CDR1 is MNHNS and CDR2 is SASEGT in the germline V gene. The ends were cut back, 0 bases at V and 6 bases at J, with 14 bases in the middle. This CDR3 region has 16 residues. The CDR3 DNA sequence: TGTGCCAGCAGTGAAGCCCCTTCCCAACTAGCCGGGGAGCTGTTTTTT. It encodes CASSEAPSQLAGELFF.

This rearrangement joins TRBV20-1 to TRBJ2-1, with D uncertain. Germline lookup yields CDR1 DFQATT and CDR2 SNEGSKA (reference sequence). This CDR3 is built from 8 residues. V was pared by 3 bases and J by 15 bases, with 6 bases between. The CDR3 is CSASGGFF. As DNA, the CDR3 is TGCAGTGCTAGCGGCGGGTTCTTC.

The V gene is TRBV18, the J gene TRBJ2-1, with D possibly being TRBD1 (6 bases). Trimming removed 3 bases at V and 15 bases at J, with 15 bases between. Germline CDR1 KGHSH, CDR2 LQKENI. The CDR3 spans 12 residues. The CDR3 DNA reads TGTGCCAGCTCACCTCCAGGGGAGATTAGGTTCTTC. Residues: CASSPPGEIRFF. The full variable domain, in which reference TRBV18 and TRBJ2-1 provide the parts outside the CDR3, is NAGVMQNPRHLVRRRGQEARLRCSPMKGHSHVYWYRQLPEEGLKFMVYLQKENIIDESGMPKERFSAEFPKEGPSILRIQQVVRGDSAAYFCASSPPGEIRFFGPGTRLTVL.

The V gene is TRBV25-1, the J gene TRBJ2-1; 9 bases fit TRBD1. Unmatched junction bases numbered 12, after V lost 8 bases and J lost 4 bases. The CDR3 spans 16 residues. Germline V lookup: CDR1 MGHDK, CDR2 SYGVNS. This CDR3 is CASGARTGAAYNEQFF. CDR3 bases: TGTGCCAGCGGTGCTCGGACAGGGGCGGCATACAATGAGCAGTTCTTC.

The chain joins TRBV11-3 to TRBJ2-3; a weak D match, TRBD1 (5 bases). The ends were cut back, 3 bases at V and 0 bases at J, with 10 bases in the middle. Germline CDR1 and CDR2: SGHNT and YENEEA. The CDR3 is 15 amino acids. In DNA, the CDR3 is TGTGCCAGCAGCTTGAGGCAGGGAAGCACAGATACGCAGTATTTT. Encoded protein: CASSLRQGSTDTQYF. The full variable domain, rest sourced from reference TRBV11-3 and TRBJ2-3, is EAGVVQSPRYKIIEKKQPVAFWCNPISGHNTLYWYLQNLGQGPELLIRYENEEAVDDSQLPKDRFSAERLKGVDSTLKIQPAELGDSAVYLCASSLRQGSTDTQYFGPGTRLTVL.

CDR3 in DNA: TGTGCCAGTAGGACAATCTCTAATGAAAAACTGTTTTTT. This translates into CASRTISNEKLFF. The V call is TRBV19, the J call TRBJ1-4; D remains ambiguous. CDR1 and CDR2 (germline): LNHDA, SQIVND (reference sequence). V lost 6 bases to trimming and J lost 3 bases, with 8 bases between them. The CDR3 consists of 13 residues. The full variable domain, in which reference TRBV19 and TRBJ1-4 provide the parts outside the CDR3, is DGGITQSPKYLFRKEGQNVTLSCEQNLNHDAMYWYRQDPGQGLRLIYYSQIVNDFQKGDIAEGYSVSREKKESFPLTVTSAQKNPTAFYLCASRTISNEKLFFGSGTQLSVL.

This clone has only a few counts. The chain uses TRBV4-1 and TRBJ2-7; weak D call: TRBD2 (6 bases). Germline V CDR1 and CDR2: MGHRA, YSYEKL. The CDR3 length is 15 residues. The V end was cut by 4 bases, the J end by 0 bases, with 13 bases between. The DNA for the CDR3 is TGCGCCAGCAGCCCCGGGAGAGGGGCCTCCTACGAGCAGTACTTC. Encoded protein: CASSPGRGASYEQYF.

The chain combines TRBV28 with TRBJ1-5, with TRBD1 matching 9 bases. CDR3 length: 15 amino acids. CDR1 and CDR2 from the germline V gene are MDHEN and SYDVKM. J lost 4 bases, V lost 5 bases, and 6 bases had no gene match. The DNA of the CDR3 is TGTGCCAGCAGTGTGGGACAGGGAAATAATCAGCCCCAGCATTTT. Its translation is CASSVGQGNNQPQHF.

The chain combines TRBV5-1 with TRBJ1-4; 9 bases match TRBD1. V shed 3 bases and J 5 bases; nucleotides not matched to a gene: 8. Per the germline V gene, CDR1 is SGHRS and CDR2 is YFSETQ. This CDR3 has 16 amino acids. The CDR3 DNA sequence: TGCGCCAGCAGCTCCGGATTACAGGGGGCAAATGAAAAACTGTTTTTT. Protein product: CASSSGLQGANEKLFF.

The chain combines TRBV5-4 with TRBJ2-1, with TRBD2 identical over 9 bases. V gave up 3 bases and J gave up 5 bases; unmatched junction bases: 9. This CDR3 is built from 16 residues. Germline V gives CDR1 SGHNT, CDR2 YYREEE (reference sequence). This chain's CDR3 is CASSWGGLADNNEQFF. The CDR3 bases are TGTGCCAGCAGCTGGGGGGGACTAGCCGACAACAATGAGCAGTTCTTC. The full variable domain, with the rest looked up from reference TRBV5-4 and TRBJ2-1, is ETGVTQSPTHLIKTRGQQVTLRCSSQSGHNTVSWYQQALGQGPQFIFQYYREEENGRGNFPPRFSGLQFPNYSSELNVNALELDDSALYLCASSWGGLADNNEQFFGPGTRLTVL.

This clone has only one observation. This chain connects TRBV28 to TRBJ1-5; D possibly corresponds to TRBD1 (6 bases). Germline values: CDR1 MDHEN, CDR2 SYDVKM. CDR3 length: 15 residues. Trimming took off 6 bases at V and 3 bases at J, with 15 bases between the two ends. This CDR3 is CASSFTQGFNQPQHF. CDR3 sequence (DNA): TGTGCCAGCAGCTTCACCCAGGGGTTCAATCAGCCCCAGCATTTT.